The T cell receptor (beta chain) under discussion was sequenced for a study of molecular identifiers for immune sequencing clone quantification. Study-wide background: Replicate experiments divided RNA from around 18,000 or 91,000 naive CD8 cells into five parts and sequenced four.

The CDR3 contains 12 residues. Germline V gives CDR1 MGHDK, CDR2 SYGVNS. Trimming shortened V by 0 bases and J by 6 bases, and 5 bases separated the two germline ends. Study outcomes and limitations: Jurkat TCR RNA spiked in from one cell could reportedly be detected among 1.1 million or so naive cells. Clones above 20 RNA copies held over 99% of effector molecules, under 1% in naive cells.

Of note for this clonotype: Its antigen is unknown.

TCRdb reanalysed the PCR reads using MiXCR and keeps one entry per CDR3 protein. Among approximately 93,000 distinct CDR3 sequences listed, roughly 23% were seen once. Sequenced: naive CD8+ T cells from blood, with Jurkat cell RNA spiked in. Described subset: FACS-sorted CD8+CD4-CCR7+CD45RA+ naive T cells. The chain recombines TRBV25-1 with TRBJ1-2; maybe TRBD1 (5 bases). This TCR was sampled from a human donor in good health. Some libraries in this study had Jurkat cell RNA spiked in. The CDR3 nucleotides are TGTGCCAGCAGTGAATACAGGGATGGCTACACCTTC. It specifies CASSEYRDGYTF.